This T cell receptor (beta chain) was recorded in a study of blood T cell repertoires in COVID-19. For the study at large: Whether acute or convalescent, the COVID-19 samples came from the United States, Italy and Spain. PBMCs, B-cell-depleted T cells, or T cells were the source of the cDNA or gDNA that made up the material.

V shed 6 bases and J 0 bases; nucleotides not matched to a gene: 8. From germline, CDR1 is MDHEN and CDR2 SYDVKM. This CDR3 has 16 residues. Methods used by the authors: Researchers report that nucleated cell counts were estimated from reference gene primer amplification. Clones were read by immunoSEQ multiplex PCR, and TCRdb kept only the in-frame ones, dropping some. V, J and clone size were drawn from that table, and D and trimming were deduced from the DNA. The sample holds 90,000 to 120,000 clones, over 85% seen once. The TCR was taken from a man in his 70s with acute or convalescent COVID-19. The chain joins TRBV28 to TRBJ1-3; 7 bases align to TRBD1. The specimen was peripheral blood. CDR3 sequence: CASRGDSPGSGNTIYF. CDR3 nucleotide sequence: TGTGCCAGCAGGGGGGACAGCCCCGGCTCTGGAAACACCATATATTTT.